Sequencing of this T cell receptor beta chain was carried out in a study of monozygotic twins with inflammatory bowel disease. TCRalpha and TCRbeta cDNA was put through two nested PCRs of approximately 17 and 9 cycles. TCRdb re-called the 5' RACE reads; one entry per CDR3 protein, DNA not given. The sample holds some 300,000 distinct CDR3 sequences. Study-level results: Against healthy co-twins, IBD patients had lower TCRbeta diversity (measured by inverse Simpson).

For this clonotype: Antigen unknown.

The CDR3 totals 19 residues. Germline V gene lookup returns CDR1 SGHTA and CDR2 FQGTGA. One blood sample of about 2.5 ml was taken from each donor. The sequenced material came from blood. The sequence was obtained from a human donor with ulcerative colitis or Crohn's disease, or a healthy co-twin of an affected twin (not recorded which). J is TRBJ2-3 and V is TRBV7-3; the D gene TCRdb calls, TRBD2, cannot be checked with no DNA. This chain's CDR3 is CASSSQPGLAGAHTDTQYF.